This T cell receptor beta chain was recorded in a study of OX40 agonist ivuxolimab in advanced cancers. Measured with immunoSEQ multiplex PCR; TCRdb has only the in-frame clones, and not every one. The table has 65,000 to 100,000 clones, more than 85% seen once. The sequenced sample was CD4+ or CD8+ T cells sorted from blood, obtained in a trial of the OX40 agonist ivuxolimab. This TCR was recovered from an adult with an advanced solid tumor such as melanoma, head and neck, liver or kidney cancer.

CDR3 region: CASRPGPLRGYTF. CDR3 bases: TGTGCCAGCAGACCGGGCCCGCTGCGGGGCTACACCTTC. The chain uses TRBV2 and TRBJ1-2; D unresolved. V was shortened by 6 bases and J by 8 bases, with 16 bases between the two germline ends. Per the germline V gene, CDR1 is SNHLY and CDR2 is FYNNEI. There are 13 residues in the CDR3.